A single sample gave rise to the 29 T cell receptor beta chains below, sequenced in a study of T cell clonotyping in hematopoietic cell transplantation. Time point described: recipient sample about 28 days before transplant, after cytoreduction. Method: immunoSEQ multiplex PCR; TCRdb's copy keeps in-frame clones and lacks some. The sample lists about 5,400 clones, more than 75% occurring once. The material was peripheral blood mononuclear cells, obtained before stem cell transplant. These receptors all come from a man aged 55 to 70 with acute myeloid leukemia. Some clones in this sample may be carry-over from other donors' samples.

This chain joins TRBV5-1 and TRBJ1-6; 7 bases map to TRBD1. Trimming cost V 4 bases and J 9 bases; bases outside gene matches: 7. In germline, CDR1 is SGHRS, CDR2 YFSETQ. This CDR3 has 14 residues. The CDR3 nucleotides read TGCGCCAGCAGCCCAGGGGGGGCGATTTCACCCCTCCACTTT. Its translation is CASSPGGAISPLHF.

The V call is TRBV5-1, the J call TRBJ2-7; the match to TRBD2 covers 7 bases. The CDR3 runs to 16 residues. The V gene's germline CDR1 is SGHRS and CDR2 YFSETQ. V shed 1 base and J 0 bases; nucleotides not matched to a gene: 7. The CDR3: CASSLSRGRSSYEQYF. As DNA, the CDR3 is TGCGCCAGCAGCTTGTCTCGCGGGAGAAGCTCCTACGAGCAGTACTTC.

V gene TRBV7-3 combines with J gene TRBJ2-6; D ambiguous. CDR3 length equals 15 residues. V lost 1 base, J lost 2 bases, and 6 bases lay in between. The germline CDR1 and CDR2 sequences are SGHTA and FQGTGA. CDR3 region: CASSLSRPGANVLTF. The DNA for the CDR3 is TGTGCCAGCAGCTTAAGTCGGCCTGGGGCCAACGTCCTGACTTTC.

The chain links TRBV28 to TRBJ2-7, with 8 bases that match TRBD1. This CDR3 has 15 amino acids. The J segment lost 1 base and the V segment lost 3 bases, leaving 5 bases of the junction unmatched. The V gene's germline CDR1 is MDHEN and CDR2 SYDVKM. CDR3 region: CASSFQGQASYEQYF. The CDR3 region has the DNA TGTGCCAGCAGTTTCCAGGGACAGGCTTCCTACGAGCAGTACTTC.

The V gene is TRBV7-8, the J gene TRBJ1-4, with D hard to call. The CDR3 totals 16 residues. Germline V lookup: CDR1 SGHVS, CDR2 FQNEAQ. V lost 5 bases, J lost 4 bases, and 17 bases lay in between. CDR3 region: CASSPGLGKGNEKLFF. The CDR3 DNA reads TGTGCCAGCAGCCCCGGTTTGGGGAAGGGTAATGAAAAACTGTTTTTT.

The chain uses TRBV5-5 and TRBJ1-2; D uncertain. The length of the CDR3 is 14 residues. Trimming shortened V by 0 bases and J by 4 bases, and 10 bases separated the two germline ends. The germline gives CDR1 SGHKS, CDR2 YYEKEE (reference sequence). CDR3 coding DNA: TGTGCCAGCAGCTTGGATCCGTCCGCCTATGGCTACACCTTC. Translation gives CASSLDPSAYGYTF.

The chain is built from TRBV27 and TRBJ1-1; D unresolved. The CDR3 is made up of 15 amino acids. Germline lookup yields CDR1 MNHEY and CDR2 SMNVEV (reference sequence). V lost 6 bases and J lost 0, with 14 bases in between. The CDR3: CASRQLGDMNTEAFF. CDR3 coding DNA: TGTGCCAGCAGGCAACTGGGAGACATGAACACTGAAGCTTTCTTT.

This clone was recorded a few times. The chain is built from TRBV6-5 and TRBJ1-4; D unresolved. The CDR3 is made up of 11 amino acids. Germline assignment: CDR1 MNHEY and CDR2 SVGAGI. The V end was cut by 6 bases, the J end by 8 bases, with 7 bases between. CDR3 DNA sequence: TGTGCCAGCAGGAACTCGGAAAAACTGTTTTTT. Its translation is CASRNSEKLFF.

This clone was counted only a few times. V gene TRBV11-3 combines with J gene TRBJ2-7; TRBD1 agrees at 7 bases. J gave up 2 bases and V 5 bases, and 12 bases lay outside the gene matches. The CDR3 consists of 16 residues. In germline, CDR1 is SGHNT, CDR2 YENEEA. This CDR3 is CASSDGRDSGTYEQYF. In DNA, the CDR3 is TGTGCCAGCAGCGACGGCCGGGACAGCGGCACCTACGAGCAGTACTTC. Looking up the rest from reference TRBV11-3 and TRBJ2-7 gives the full variable domain: EAGVVQSPRYKIIEKKQPVAFWCNPISGHNTLYWYLQNLGQGPELLIRYENEEAVDDSQLPKDRFSAERLKGVDSTLKIQPAELGDSAVYLCASSDGRDSGTYEQYFGPGTRLTVT.

The chain joins TRBV5-1 to TRBJ2-7, with TRBD2 identical over 11 bases. There are 15 residues in the CDR3. Per germline, CDR1 SGHRS and CDR2 YFSETQ. J gave up 2 bases and V 0 bases, and 1 base lay outside the gene matches. The CDR3 DNA follows: TGCGCCAGCAGCTTGGCGGGACTAGCGGCCTACGAGCAGTACTTC. Its protein is CASSLAGLAAYEQYF.

The CDR3 nucleotides read TGTGCCAGCAGTATCCAGTTCAGGGTCCCCTACAATGAGCAGTTCTTC. As protein: CASSIQFRVPYNEQFF. The V gene is TRBV28, the J gene TRBJ2-1; a weak D match, TRBD1 (5 bases). CDR3 length: 16 amino acids. Per germline, CDR1 MDHEN and CDR2 SYDVKM. V dropped 5 bases and J dropped 2 bases, with 16 bases sitting between them.

The genes are TRBV5-4 and TRBJ2-3, with D hard to call. The CDR3 has 13 amino acids. Germline CDR1 and CDR2: SGHNT and YYREEE (reference sequence). Trimming removed 1 base at V and 1 base at J, with 4 bases between. The CDR3 loop reads CASSLPGTDTQYF. The CDR3 nucleotides are TGTGCCAGCAGCTTGCCGGGCACAGATACGCAGTATTTT.

The chain joins TRBV7-2 to TRBJ1-2; TRBD1 agrees at 7 bases. CDR3 length equals 16 residues. V was clipped by 5 bases and J by 5 bases; unmatched bases: 14. CDR1 and CDR2 from the germline V gene are SGHTA and FQGNSA. The CDR3 reads CASSPQDRPSLYGYTF. The CDR3 DNA sequence: TGTGCCAGCAGCCCACAGGACAGGCCGTCGCTATATGGCTACACCTTC. The whole variable domain, filled in from reference TRBV7-2 and TRBJ1-2, reads GAGVSQSPSNKVTEKGKDVELRCDPISGHTALYWYRQSLGQGLEFLIYFQGNSAPDKSGLPSDRFSAERTGGSVSTLTIQRTQQEDSAVYLCASSPQDRPSLYGYTFGSGTRLTVV.

In its sample, this clone was seen once. V usage is TRBV7-9 and J usage is TRBJ2-5; 14 bases line up with TRBD2. This CDR3 spans 16 amino acids. CDR1 is SEHNR, CDR2 FQNEAQ, per germline (reference sequence). The junction had 2 bases not matched to a gene; V was cut back by 4 bases and J by 1 base. CDR3 loop: CASSSGLAGGQETQYF. The CDR3 DNA reads as TGTGCCAGCAGCTCCGGACTAGCGGGGGGCCAAGAGACCCAGTACTTC.

The rearrangement uses TRBV28 and TRBJ2-7; the D gene could be TRBD1 or TRBD2 (6 bases each). The CDR3 spans 14 residues. Germline CDR1 MDHEN, CDR2 SYDVKM. The V end lost 6 bases, the J end lost 5 bases, and 17 bases lay between the germline ends. The CDR3: CASSGGAGAHEQYF. CDR3 DNA sequence: TGTGCCAGCAGCGGGGGCGCAGGGGCCCACGAGCAGTACTTC.

CDR3 region: CASSPQTEGTEAFF. CDR3 DNA sequence: TGTGCCAGCAGCCCCCAAACGGAGGGGACTGAAGCTTTCTTT. This chain joins TRBV7-9 and TRBJ1-1, with a weak D call TRBD1 (5 bases). V lost 5 bases, J lost 5 bases, and 15 bases lay in between. Looked up from germline, CDR1 is SEHNR and CDR2 is FQNEAQ (reference sequence). The length of the CDR3 is 14 residues.

The count of this clone is one. The gene calls are TRBV7-2 and TRBJ2-7; TRBD2 might be the D (7 bases). Trimming removed 5 bases from V and 0 bases from J, with 14 bases in between. Looked up from germline, CDR1 is SGHTA and CDR2 is FQGNSA. This CDR3 region has 15 residues. This CDR3 is CASSPGGGGSYEQYF. CDR3 DNA sequence: TGTGCCAGCAGCCCTGGGGGGGGCGGCTCCTACGAGCAGTACTTC.

V gene TRBV2 combines with J gene TRBJ1-1, with TRBD1 as a possible D gene (5 bases). The length of the CDR3 is 14 residues. Germline lookup yields CDR1 SNHLY and CDR2 FYNNEI. V lost 6 bases to trimming and J lost 0 bases, with 11 bases between them. The CDR3 loop reads CASRTGEMNTEAFF. The CDR3 region has the DNA TGTGCCAGCAGGACGGGGGAGATGAACACTGAAGCTTTCTTT.

This clone was counted only a few times. The V call is TRBV7-9, the J call TRBJ1-5; maybe TRBD1 (6 bases). V shed 6 bases and J shed 2 bases, with 14 bases lying between them. Per germline, CDR1 SEHNR and CDR2 FQNEAQ (reference sequence). This CDR3 contains 15 residues. The CDR3 protein is CASSSTEGGNQPQHF. The CDR3 bases are TGTGCCAGCAGTTCAACAGAGGGGGGCAATCAGCCCCAGCATTTT.

CDR3 loop: CASQRRDPTYEQYF. In DNA, the CDR3 is TGTGCCTCACAACGACGGGACCCGACCTACGAGCAGTACTTC. The chain carries TRBV11-3 and TRBJ2-7; D may correspond to TRBD1 or TRBD2 (5 bases each). V lost 11 bases to trimming and J lost 2 bases, with 19 bases between them. Germline V gene lookup returns CDR1 SGHNT and CDR2 YENEEA. The CDR3 has 14 residues.

The chain carries TRBV5-1 and TRBJ1-5; D is unresolved. The V gene lost 0 bases and the J gene lost 1 base, with 11 bases spanning the gap. There are 16 residues in the CDR3. Germline CDR1 is SGHRS and CDR2 is YFSETQ. CDR3 nucleotide sequence: TGCGCCAGCAGCTTGGGTCCAGGTCTAAGCAATCAGCCCCAGCATTTT. It translates to CASSLGPGLSNQPQHF.

This CDR3 reads CASRPSYSDYEQYF. CDR3 DNA sequence: TGTGCCAGCAGGCCTAGCTATTCCGACTACGAGCAGTACTTC. V is TRBV11-2 and J is TRBJ2-7; D is perhaps TRBD2 (5 bases). V was pared by 6 bases and J by 3 bases, with 15 bases between. Germline V lookup: CDR1 SGHAT, CDR2 FQNNGV. There are 14 residues in the CDR3.

The sample holds one count of this clone. The genes are TRBV7-2 and TRBJ1-1; D ambiguous. The ends were cut back, 3 bases at V and 8 bases at J, with 7 bases in the middle. The CDR3 length is 11 residues. CDR1 is SGHTA, CDR2 FQGNSA, per germline. The CDR3 DNA sequence: TGTGCCAGCAGCTTGCTTTCGGAAGCTTTCTTT. This translates into CASSLLSEAFF.

In DNA form, the CDR3 reads TGTGCCAGCAGTGGGAGTGGTTTATGGGGGCGCAGGGGCTATGGCTACACCTTC. Translated, it gives CASSGSGLWGRRGYGYTF. The chain recombines TRBV27 with TRBJ1-2; maybe TRBD1 (6 bases). Trimming pared 5 bases from V and 4 bases from J, leaving 26 bases between. The CDR3 has 18 amino acids. Germline V gene sequence: CDR1 MNHEY, CDR2 SMNVEV (reference sequence).

V gene TRBV27 combines with J gene TRBJ2-7; 10 positions match TRBD1. CDR1 MNHEY and CDR2 SMNVEV come from the germline V gene (reference sequence). This CDR3 region has 14 residues. V shed 7 bases and J 5 bases; nucleotides not matched to a gene: 8. DNA of the CDR3: TGTGCCAGCATTGACCGGGACAGGGGAAACGAGCAGTACTTC. Protein product: CASIDRDRGNEQYF.

The chain recombines TRBV2 with TRBJ2-7; D call uncertain. Trimming stripped 7 bases from V and 3 bases from J, with 7 bases between. This CDR3 is 11 amino acids long. The germline CDR1 and CDR2 sequences are SNHLY and FYNNEI. The CDR3, as DNA: TGTGCCAGCACTCTCCTCTACGAGCAGTACTTC. Protein sequence: CASTLLYEQYF.

V is TRBV21-1 and J is TRBJ2-2; the table gives TRBD2 as D, unverified against the DNA. TRBV21-1 is a pseudogene locus. This CDR3 comprises 17 residues. The CDR3 DNA reads as TGTGCCAGCAGCAAAGCAACTAGCGGGGAGAACACCGGGGAGCTGTTTTTT. Translated: CASSKATSGENTGELFF.

This sequence joins TRBV30 and TRBJ1-5; D gene ambiguous. The V gene lost 2 bases and the J gene lost 4 bases, with 6 bases spanning the gap. CDR3 size: 12 residues. Germline V gene lookup returns CDR1 GTSNPN and CDR2 SVGIG (reference sequence). The CDR3 spells CAWSRKNQPQHF. The CDR3, as DNA: TGTGCCTGGAGTAGAAAGAATCAGCCCCAGCATTTT.

The rearrangement joins TRBV5-5 to TRBJ2-1; D may be TRBD1 or TRBD2 (5 bases each). The CDR3 is 16 residues long. The V gene's germline CDR1 is SGHKS and CDR2 YYEKEE (reference sequence). V lost 1 base, J lost 7 bases, and 18 bases lay in between. In DNA form, the CDR3 reads TGTGCCAGCAGCTTGAGGGGTACTAGGGAACTAAATGAGCAGTTCTTC. Residues: CASSLRGTRELNEQFF.